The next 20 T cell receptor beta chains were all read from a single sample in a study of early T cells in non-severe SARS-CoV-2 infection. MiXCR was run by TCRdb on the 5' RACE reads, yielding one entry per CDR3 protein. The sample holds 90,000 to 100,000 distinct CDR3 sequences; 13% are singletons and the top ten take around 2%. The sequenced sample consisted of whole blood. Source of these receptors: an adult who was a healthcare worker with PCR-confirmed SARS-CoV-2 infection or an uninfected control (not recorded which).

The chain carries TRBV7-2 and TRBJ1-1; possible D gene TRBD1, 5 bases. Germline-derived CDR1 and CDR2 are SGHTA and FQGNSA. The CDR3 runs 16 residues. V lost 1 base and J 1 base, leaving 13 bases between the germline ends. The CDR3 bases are TGTGCCAGCAGCTTAGGGCAGGGAAAAGCGAACACTGAAGCTTTCTTT. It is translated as CASSLGQGKANTEAFF.

The DNA for the CDR3 is TGTGCCAGCGGTCTTGGACCCCCCGGGGAGCTGTTTTTT. Its translation is CASGLGPPGELFF. J is TRBJ2-2 and V is TRBV2; D call uncertain. The CDR3 covers 13 residues. Germline assignment: CDR1 SNHLY and CDR2 FYNNEI. Deletions cut 8 bases from V and 6 bases from J, with 13 bases between. The whole variable domain, filled in from reference TRBV2 and TRBJ2-2, reads EPEVTQTPSHQVTQMGQEVILRCVPISNHLYFYWYRQILGQKVEFLVSFYNNEISEKSEIFDDQFSVERPDGSNFTLKIRSTKLEDSAMYFCASGLGPPGELFFGEGSRLTVL.

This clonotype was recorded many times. CDR3 amino acids: CSALWGSSTDTQYF. DNA for the CDR3: TGCAGCGCGTTGTGGGGGTCTAGCACAGATACGCAGTATTTT. This chain joins TRBV29-1 and TRBJ2-3; D tentatively fits TRBD1 or TRBD2 (5 bases each). Germline CDR1 is SQVTM and CDR2 is ANQGSEA. The CDR3 spans 14 residues. V lost 7 bases and J lost 0, with 14 bases in between.

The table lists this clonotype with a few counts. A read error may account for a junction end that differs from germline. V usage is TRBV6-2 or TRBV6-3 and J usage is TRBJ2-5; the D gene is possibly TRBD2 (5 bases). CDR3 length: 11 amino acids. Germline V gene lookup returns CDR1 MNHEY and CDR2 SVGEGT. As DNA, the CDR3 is TGTGCCAGCTCCCAAGCGAGGGCTCTAGTCTTC. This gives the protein CASSQARALVF.

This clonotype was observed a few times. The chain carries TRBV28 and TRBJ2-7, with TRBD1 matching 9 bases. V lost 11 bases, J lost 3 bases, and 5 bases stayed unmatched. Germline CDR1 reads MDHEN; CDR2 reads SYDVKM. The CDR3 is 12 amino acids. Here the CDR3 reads CASGTGHYEQYF. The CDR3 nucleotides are TGTGCCTCCGGGACAGGGCACTACGAGCAGTACTTC.

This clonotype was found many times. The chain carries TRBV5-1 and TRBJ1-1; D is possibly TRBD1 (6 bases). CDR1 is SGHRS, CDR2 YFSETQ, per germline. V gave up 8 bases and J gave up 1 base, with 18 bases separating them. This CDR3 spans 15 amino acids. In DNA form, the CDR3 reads TGCGCCAGTAACTACGCTTGGGGGGCGAACACTGAAGCTTTCTTT. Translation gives CASNYAWGANTEAFF.

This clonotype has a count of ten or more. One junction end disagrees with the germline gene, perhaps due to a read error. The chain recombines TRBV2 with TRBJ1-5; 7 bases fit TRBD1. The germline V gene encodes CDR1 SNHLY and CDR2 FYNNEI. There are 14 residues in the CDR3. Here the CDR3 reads CASREDRVNQPQHF. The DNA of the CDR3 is TGTGCCAGCAGAGAAGACAGGGTCAATCAGCCCCAGCATTTT.

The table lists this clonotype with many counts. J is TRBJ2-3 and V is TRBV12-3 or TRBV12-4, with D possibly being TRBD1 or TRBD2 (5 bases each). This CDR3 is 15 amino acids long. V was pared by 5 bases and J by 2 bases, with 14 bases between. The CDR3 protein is CASSPQGPVTDTQYF. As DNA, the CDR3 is TGTGCCAGCAGTCCCCAGGGACCCGTCACAGATACGCAGTATTTT.

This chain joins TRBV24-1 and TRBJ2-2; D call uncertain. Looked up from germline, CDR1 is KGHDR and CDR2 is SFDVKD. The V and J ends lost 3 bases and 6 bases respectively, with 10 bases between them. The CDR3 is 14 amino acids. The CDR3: CATSDPSVAGELFF. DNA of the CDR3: TGTGCCACCAGTGATCCTTCTGTTGCCGGGGAGCTGTTTTTT.

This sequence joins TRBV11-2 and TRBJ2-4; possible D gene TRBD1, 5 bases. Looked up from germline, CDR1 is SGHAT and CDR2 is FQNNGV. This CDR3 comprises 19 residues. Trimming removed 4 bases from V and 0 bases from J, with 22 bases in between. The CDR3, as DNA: TGTGCCAGCAGCTCACCTCCAGGGCTAACTTTGTTAGCCAAAAACATTCAGTACTTC. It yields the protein CASSSPPGLTLLAKNIQYF.

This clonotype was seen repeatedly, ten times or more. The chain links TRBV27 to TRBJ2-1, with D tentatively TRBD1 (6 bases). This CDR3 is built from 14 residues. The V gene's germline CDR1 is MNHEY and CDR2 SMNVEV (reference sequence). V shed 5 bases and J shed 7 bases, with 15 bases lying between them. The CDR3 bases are TGTGCCAGCAGTGTCTTAAGGGGGATTAATGAGCAGTTCTTC. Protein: CASSVLRGINEQFF.

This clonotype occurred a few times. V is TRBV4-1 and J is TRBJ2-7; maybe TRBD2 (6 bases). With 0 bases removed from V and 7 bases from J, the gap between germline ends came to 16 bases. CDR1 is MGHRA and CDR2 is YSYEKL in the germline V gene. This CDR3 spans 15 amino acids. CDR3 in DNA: TGCGCCAGCAGCCAAGAGGCGGAGGCGGGGAGGGAGCAGTACTTC. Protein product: CASSQEAEAGREQYF.

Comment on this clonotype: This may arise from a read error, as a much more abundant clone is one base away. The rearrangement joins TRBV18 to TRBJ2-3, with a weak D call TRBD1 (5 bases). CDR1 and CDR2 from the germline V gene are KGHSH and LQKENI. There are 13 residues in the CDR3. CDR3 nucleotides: TGTGGCAGCTCAGGGCAGACCACAGATACGCAGTATTTT. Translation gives CGSSGQTTDTQYF.

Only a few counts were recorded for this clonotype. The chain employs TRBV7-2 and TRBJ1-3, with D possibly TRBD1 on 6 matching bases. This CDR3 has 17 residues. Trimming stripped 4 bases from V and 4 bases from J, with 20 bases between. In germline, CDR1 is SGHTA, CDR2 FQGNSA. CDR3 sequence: CASSSPRGGARGNTIYF. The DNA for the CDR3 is TGTGCCAGCAGCTCCCCCCGGGGGGGGGCGCGAGGAAACACCATATATTTT. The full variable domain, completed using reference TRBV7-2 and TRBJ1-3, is GAGVSQSPSNKVTEKGKDVELRCDPISGHTALYWYRQSLGQGLEFLIYFQGNSAPDKSGLPSDRFSAERTGGSVSTLTIQRTQQEDSAVYLCASSSPRGGARGNTIYFGEGSWLTVV.

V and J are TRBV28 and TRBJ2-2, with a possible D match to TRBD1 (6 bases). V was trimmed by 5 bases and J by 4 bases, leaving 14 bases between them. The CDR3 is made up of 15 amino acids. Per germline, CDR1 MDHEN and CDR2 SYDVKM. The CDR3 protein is CASSAPGVGTGELFF. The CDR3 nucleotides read TGTGCCAGCAGTGCACCAGGGGTAGGCACCGGGGAGCTGTTTTTT.

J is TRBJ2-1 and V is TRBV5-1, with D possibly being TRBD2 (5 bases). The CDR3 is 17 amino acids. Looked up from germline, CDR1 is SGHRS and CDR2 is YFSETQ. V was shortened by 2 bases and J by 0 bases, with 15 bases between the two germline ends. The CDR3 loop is CASSFISGSPSYNEQFF. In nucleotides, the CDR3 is TGCGCCAGCAGCTTTATATCGGGGAGCCCCTCCTACAATGAGCAGTTCTTC.

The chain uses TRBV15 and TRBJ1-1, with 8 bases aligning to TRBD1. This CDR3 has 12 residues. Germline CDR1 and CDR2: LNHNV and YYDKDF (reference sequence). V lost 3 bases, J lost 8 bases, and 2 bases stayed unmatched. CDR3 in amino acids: CATSSWTGEAFF. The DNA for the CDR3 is TGTGCCACCAGCAGCTGGACAGGGGAAGCTTTCTTT.

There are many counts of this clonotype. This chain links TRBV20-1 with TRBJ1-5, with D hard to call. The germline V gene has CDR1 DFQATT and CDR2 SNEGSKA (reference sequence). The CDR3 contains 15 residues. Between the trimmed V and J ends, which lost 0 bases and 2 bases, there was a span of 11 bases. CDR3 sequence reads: CSAREVARGNQPQHF. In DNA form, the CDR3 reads TGCAGTGCTAGAGAGGTGGCCCGAGGCAATCAGCCCCAGCATTTT.

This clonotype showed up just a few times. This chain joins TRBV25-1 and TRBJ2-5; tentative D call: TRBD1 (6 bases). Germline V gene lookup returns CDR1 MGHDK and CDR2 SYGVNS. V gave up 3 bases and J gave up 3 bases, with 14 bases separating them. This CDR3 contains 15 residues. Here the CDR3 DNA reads TGTGCCAGCAGTGACTTGACGCAGGGGAAAGAGACCCAGTACTTC. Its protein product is CASSDLTQGKETQYF. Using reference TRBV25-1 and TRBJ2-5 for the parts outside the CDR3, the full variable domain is EADIYQTPRYLVIGTGKKITLECSQTMGHDKMYWYQQDPGMELHLIHYSYGVNSTEKGDLSSESTVSRIRTEHFPLTLESARPSHTSQYLCASSDLTQGKETQYFGPGTRLLVL.

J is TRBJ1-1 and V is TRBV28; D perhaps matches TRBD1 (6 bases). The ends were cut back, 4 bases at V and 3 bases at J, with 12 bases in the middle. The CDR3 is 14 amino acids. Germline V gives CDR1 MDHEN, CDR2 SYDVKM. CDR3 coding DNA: TGTGCCAGCAGTTCCTACAGGGTGGACACTGAAGCTTTCTTT. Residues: CASSSYRVDTEAFF. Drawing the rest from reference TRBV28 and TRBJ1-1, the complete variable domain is DVKVTQSSRYLVKRTGEKVFLECVQDMDHENMFWYRQDPGLGLRLIYFSYDVKMKEKGDIPEGYSVSREKKERFSLILESASTNQTSMYLCASSSYRVDTEAFFGQGTRLTVV.